This section outlines one TCR beta chain sequence together with its context. Its target is not known. Treatment here: oral pan-JAK inhibitor, 5-10 mg twice daily. Peripheral blood and lesional scalp punch biopsies were taken from alopecia areata patients. As the sequencing template, cDNA was produced by extracting RNA and reverse transcribing it. The method was immunoSEQ multiplex PCR; TCRdb's version includes in-frame clones alone and lacks a portion of them. The table records some 180,000 clones, 40% to 65% of them present only once. The CDR3 is 15 residues long. CDR1 and CDR2 from the germline V gene are SGHVS and FQNEAQ. Trimming pared 5 bases from V and 4 bases from J, leaving 15 bases between. The sample is drawn from a study of CD8+ T cells in alopecia areata. Findings and limits, study-wide: With tofacitinib ongoing, many expanded lesional clones persisted in both scalp and blood. On tofacitinib, scalp clonality and expanded CD8+ clones among top 100 fell significantly.

This sequence originates from a human donor with alopecia areata. This chain connects TRBV7-8 to TRBJ1-5; D is ambiguous. This material consisted of CD8+ T cells sorted from blood, taken at week 24, from a patient treated with tofacitinib. The DNA of the CDR3 is TGTGCCAGCAGCCCTAAGAACAGATTTAATCAGCCCCAGCATTTT. It encodes CASSPKNRFNQPQHF. Supplemented by reference TRBV7-8 and TRBJ1-5, the full variable domain reads GAGVSQSPRYKVAKRGQDVALRCDPISGHVSLFWYQQALGQGPEFLTYFQNEAQLDKSGLPSDRFFAERPEGSVSTLKIQRTQQEDSAVYLCASSPKNRFNQPQHFGDGTRLSIL.